This paragraph reports one TCR beta chain. Data came from immunoSEQ multiplex PCR; TCRdb stores just in-frame clones and leaves some out. The table records about 86,000 clones, about nine tenths of them present only once. Pooling covered second doses at about 4 or about 12 weeks. This CDR3 has 16 amino acids. Germline CDR1 is LNHDA and CDR2 is SQIVND (reference sequence). The V gene lost 2 bases and the J gene lost 4 bases, with 15 bases spanning the gap. The data derive from a study of T cell responses to AZD1222 COVID-19 vaccine. The sequence came from an adult who received the AZD1222 COVID-19 vaccine. V gene TRBV19 combines with J gene TRBJ2-1; the D gene is possibly TRBD2 (7 bases). The source material was peripheral blood, sampled 28 days after the second AZD1222 dose. The CDR3 region has the DNA TGTGCCAGTAGTATAATTCGGGCGGGGGCTTACAATGAGCAGTTCTTC. Translating it yields CASSIIRAGAYNEQFF.